A selection of T cell receptor beta chains follows, all from one sample in a study of cytomegalovirus exposure and HLA in healthy donors. The assay was immunoSEQ multiplex PCR, and TCRdb's table has in-frame clones only and misses some. This sample has approximately 79,000 clones, with 60% to 85% found just once. Sequencing input: PBMCs. The receptors come from a male donor in good health and CMV-seropositive. The CDR3 runs from the conserved cysteine through the conserved F or W. The order of the fields is J gene, clone size, V gene, D gene, CDR3 protein, CDR3 DNA. A D gene is named only where the DNA matches it firmly. Some rows have no size entry. The others give once, few or many, or a class for an expanded clone.

>TRBJ1-4|.|TRBV5-1|.
CASSFWAGEKLFF
TGCGCCAGCAGCTTTTGGGCCGGAGAAAAACTGTTTTTT
>TRBJ2-2|.|TRBV4-1|TRBD2
CASSQAGGGLAGVQTGELFF
TGCGCCAGCAGCCAAGCGGGGGGGGGACTAGCGGGAGTCCAGACCGGGGAGCTGTTTTTT
>TRBJ1-2|.|TRBV7-8|TRBD1
CASSLPGTGYGYTF
TGTGCCAGCAGCCTGCCCGGGACAGGGTATGGCTACACCTTC
>TRBJ1-1|.|TRBV29-1|TRBD1
CSVGGQGFATEAFF
TGCAGCGTGGGAGGACAGGGGTTTGCCACTGAAGCTTTCTTT
>TRBJ1-6|.|TRBV5-6|TRBD1
CASSLQGGPLHF
TGTGCCAGCAGCTTACAGGGGGGACCCCTCCACTTT
>TRBJ1-5|once|TRBV19|TRBD1
CASSIGPKSGQGDSNQPQHF
TGTGCCAGTAGTATAGGACCAAAATCTGGACAGGGAGATAGCAATCAGCCCCAGCATTTT
>TRBJ1-1|.|TRBV5-5|TRBD1
CASSAARTGLVRAFF
TGTGCCAGCAGCGCAGCTAGGACAGGGCTTGTCCGGGCTTTCTTT
>TRBJ2-2|few|TRBV25-1|TRBD1
CATSTGQGAPGELFF
TGTGCCACCAGTACGGGACAGGGGGCGCCCGGGGAGCTGTTTTTT
>TRBJ2-7|.|TRBV9|TRBD1
CASSVEAGQADIYEQYF
TGTGCCAGCAGCGTAGAGGCGGGACAGGCCGACATATACGAGCAGTACTTC
>TRBJ1-2|.|TRBV19|.
CASSIGRGYTF
TGTGCCAGTAGTATTGGGCGCGGCTACACCTTC
>TRBJ2-7|.|TRBV4-2|TRBD2
CASSQRAGVFYEQYF
TGTGCCAGCAGCCAAAGAGCGGGAGTATTTTACGAGCAGTACTTC
>TRBJ2-1|.|TRBV7-3|TRBD1
CASGLERGPEYEQFF
TGTGCCAGCGGTTTGGAGAGGGGGCCCGAGTATGAGCAGTTCTTC
>TRBJ2-3|.|TRBV7-9|.
CASSPFTGYSDTQYF
TGTGCCAGCAGCCCCTTCACAGGGTATTCAGATACGCAGTATTTT